The 31 T cell receptor beta chains given below trace back to one sample, sequenced in a study of OX40 agonist ivuxolimab in advanced cancers. The table came from immunoSEQ multiplex PCR; TCRdb's copy has only in-frame clones and leaves some out. The table has just under 65,000 clones, roughly 81% seen once. The source material was CD4+ or CD8+ T cells sorted from blood, sampled in a trial of the OX40 agonist ivuxolimab. The receptors were gathered from an adult with an advanced solid tumor such as melanoma, head and neck, liver or kidney cancer.

The rearrangement joins TRBV7-3 to TRBJ1-2, with D perhaps TRBD1 (6 bases). The CDR3 length is 15 residues. The ends were cut back, 4 bases at V and 3 bases at J, with 15 bases in the middle. Germline V lookup: CDR1 SGHTA, CDR2 FQGTGA. CDR3 sequence reads: CASSSQGSGHYGYTF. Here the CDR3 DNA reads TGTGCCAGCAGCTCCCAGGGGTCCGGCCACTATGGCTACACCTTC.

J is TRBJ1-1 and V is TRBV29-1; D gene unclear. Trimming took off 1 base at V and 3 bases at J, with 6 bases between the two ends. The CDR3 loop spans 12 amino acids. Germline V gives CDR1 SQVTM, CDR2 ANQGSEA. CDR3 bases: TGCAGCGTTGAAGCTCCGGACACTGAAGCTTTCTTT. Its protein is CSVEAPDTEAFF.

The chain joins TRBV11-2 to TRBJ2-1; D is unresolved. The CDR3 spans 15 residues. CDR1 is SGHAT, CDR2 FQNNGV, per germline. V was cut by 6 bases and J by 0 bases, with 12 bases left in between. The CDR3 sequence: CASSEGLNSYNEQFF. For the CDR3, the DNA is TGTGCCAGCAGTGAAGGCTTAAACTCCTACAATGAGCAGTTCTTC.

The chain has TRBV2 and TRBJ1-1, with TRBD1 as a possible D gene (5 bases). Trimming removed 5 bases from V and 0 bases from J, with 13 bases in between. Germline-derived CDR1 and CDR2 are SNHLY and FYNNEI. The CDR3 covers 15 residues. Here the CDR3 reads CASSLGGPMNTEAFF. CDR3 DNA sequence: TGTGCCAGCAGTCTTGGGGGACCGATGAACACTGAAGCTTTCTTT.

The rearrangement links TRBV18 to TRBJ1-5, with D unresolved. The CDR3 has 15 amino acids. V lost 5 bases and J 5 bases, leaving 16 bases between the germline ends. The germline V gene encodes CDR1 KGHSH and CDR2 LQKENI. The CDR3 is CASSSTISGDQPQHF. The CDR3 DNA follows: TGTGCCAGCTCATCTACCATCAGCGGAGATCAGCCCCAGCATTTT.

The gene calls are TRBV7-3 and TRBJ2-1, with 10 bases identical to TRBD1. After removal of 5 bases from V and 9 bases from J, the junction contained 7 bases not matched to a gene. CDR3 length: 14 amino acids. The germline gives CDR1 SGHTA, CDR2 FQGTGA. CDR3 loop: CASSRDRGGGEQFF. CDR3 nucleotide sequence: TGTGCCAGCAGCCGGGACAGGGGAGGCGGTGAGCAGTTCTTC.

The CDR3 is CASSATLAGGYYEQYF. CDR3 bases: TGTGCCAGTAGTGCGACACTAGCGGGAGGTTACTACGAGCAGTACTTC. The genes are TRBV19 and TRBJ2-5, with TRBD2 matching over 12 bases. The DNA end favors TRBJ2-7, so the J call may be wrong. The CDR3 totals 16 residues. CDR1 LNHDA and CDR2 SQIVND come from the germline V gene (reference sequence).

The J gene is TRBJ2-5, the V gene TRBV19, with 8 bases lining up with TRBD1. The germline V gene encodes CDR1 LNHDA and CDR2 SQIVND (reference sequence). The CDR3 has 16 residues. V lost 6 bases and J lost 5; bases outside the gene matches: 14. DNA for the CDR3: TGTGCCAGTAGCCCCGGGGGCAGGGGGCCAGAGGAGACCCAGTACTTC. Its protein product is CASSPGGRGPEETQYF.

The gene calls are TRBV5-1 and TRBJ2-3; no clear D gene. Germline assignment: CDR1 SGHRS and CDR2 YFSETQ. Trimming left V 4 bases short and J 0 bases short, with 9 bases between. The CDR3 runs to 14 residues. CDR3 sequence reads: CASSVGPSTDTQYF. For the CDR3, the DNA is TGCGCCAGCAGCGTCGGGCCTAGCACAGATACGCAGTATTTT.

The chain recombines TRBV19 with TRBJ2-7; D is ambiguous. Germline-derived CDR1 and CDR2 are LNHDA and SQIVND (reference sequence). This CDR3 comprises 13 residues. Trimming took 8 bases from V and 1 from J, leaving 12 bases between them. For the CDR3, the DNA is TGTGCCAGTGGGCACCTTCTATCCTACGAGCAGTACTTC. Its protein is CASGHLLSYEQYF. The complete variable domain, with remaining parts taken from reference TRBV19 and TRBJ2-7, reads DGGITQSPKYLFRKEGQNVTLSCEQNLNHDAMYWYRQDPGQGLRLIYYSQIVNDFQKGDIAEGYSVSREKKESFPLTVTSAQKNPTAFYLCASGHLLSYEQYFGPGTRLTVT.

This chain joins TRBV28 and TRBJ2-1; TRBD2 matches at 8 bases. The germline CDR1 and CDR2 sequences are MDHEN and SYDVKM. There are 13 residues in the CDR3. V lost 7 bases to trimming and J lost 7 bases; unmatched junction nucleotides: 6. The CDR3 here is CASKTGGPNEQFF. CDR3 nucleotides: TGTGCCAGCAAGACGGGAGGGCCTAATGAGCAGTTCTTC.

Only one count was recorded for this clone. The CDR3: CASSQETGPVSPLHF. In DNA, the CDR3 is TGTGCCAGCAGCCAAGAGACAGGCCCGGTTTCTCCCCTCCACTTT. The chain is built from TRBV4-2 and TRBJ1-6; a possible D gene is TRBD1 (6 bases). Trimming cost V 0 bases and J 13 bases, with 16 bases left between them. The CDR3 loop spans 15 amino acids. Germline V gene lookup returns CDR1 LGHNA and CDR2 YNFKEQ.

This clone was seen only once. The chain couples TRBV19 to TRBJ1-2; D gene ambiguous. This CDR3 spans 12 amino acids. From germline, CDR1 is LNHDA and CDR2 SQIVND (reference sequence). Deletions cut 4 bases from V and 4 bases from J, with 7 bases between. The chain's CDR3 is CASSKGPYGYTF. The CDR3 region has the DNA TGTGCCAGTAGTAAGGGTCCCTATGGCTACACCTTC. Full variable domain (remainder filled in from reference TRBV19 and TRBJ1-2): DGGITQSPKYLFRKEGQNVTLSCEQNLNHDAMYWYRQDPGQGLRLIYYSQIVNDFQKGDIAEGYSVSREKKESFPLTVTSAQKNPTAFYLCASSKGPYGYTFGSGTRLTVV.

Regarding this clone: This sample also contains other DNA sequences that code for the same CDR3. V gene TRBV5-1 combines with J gene TRBJ1-1; the D gene is possibly TRBD1 (5 bases). Trimming removed 5 bases from V and 1 base from J, with 9 bases in between. Germline loops: CDR1 SGHRS, CDR2 YFSETQ. The CDR3 length is 13 residues. The CDR3 DNA follows: TGCGCCAGCAGTTTACAGGAGAACACTGAAGCTTTCTTT. Encoded protein: CASSLQENTEAFF.

The J gene is TRBJ2-7, the V gene TRBV2; 8 bases fit TRBD1. This CDR3 has 18 residues. Germline assignment: CDR1 SNHLY and CDR2 FYNNEI. V was clipped by 1 base and J by 2 bases; unmatched bases: 13. The chain's CDR3 is CASSEGPATGDLPYEQYF. As DNA, the CDR3 is TGTGCCAGCAGTGAAGGACCCGCGACAGGGGACTTACCCTACGAGCAGTACTTC.

The chain links TRBV7-6 to TRBJ2-5; tentative D call: TRBD2 (6 bases). Germline loops: CDR1 SGHVS, CDR2 FNYEAQ. This CDR3 has 15 amino acids. Trimming pared 1 base from V and 1 base from J, leaving 10 bases between. CDR3 loop: CASSLGTSLQETQYF. CDR3 coding DNA: TGTGCCAGCAGCTTAGGTACTAGCCTCCAAGAGACCCAGTACTTC.

V is TRBV5-5 and J is TRBJ2-2, with TRBD1 matching over 7 bases. CDR3 size: 15 residues. The trim removed 0 bases at V and 4 bases at J, leaving 3 bases unmatched. Per the germline V gene, CDR1 is SGHKS and CDR2 is YYEKEE (reference sequence). In DNA form, the CDR3 reads TGTGCCAGCAGCTTGGGACAGGGCCCCACCGGGGAGCTGTTTTTT. Its protein product is CASSLGQGPTGELFF.

This chain links TRBV10-3 with TRBJ1-3; D unresolved. The CDR3 contains 12 residues. Germline CDR1 ENHRY, CDR2 SYGVKD. Trimming pared 6 bases from V and 0 bases from J, leaving 3 bases between. This CDR3 is CAISSSGNTIYF. CDR3 DNA sequence: TGTGCCATCAGCAGCTCTGGAAACACCATATATTTT.

This clone has only one observation. J is TRBJ1-5 and V is TRBV20-1; D perhaps matches TRBD1 (6 bases). The length of the CDR3 is 11 residues. Per germline, CDR1 DFQATT and CDR2 SNEGSKA (reference sequence). Trimming shortened V by 6 bases and J by 11 bases, and 14 bases separated the two germline ends. The CDR3 reads CSATTGLTQHF. CDR3 coding DNA: TGCAGTGCCACCACAGGGTTGACCCAGCATTTT.

Note on this clone: Other DNA sequences in this sample translate to the same CDR3. The chain couples TRBV20-1 to TRBJ2-5; no definite D call. The CDR3 has 11 amino acids. Germline V gives CDR1 DFQATT, CDR2 SNEGSKA (reference sequence). Trimming shortened V by 3 bases and J by 5 bases, and 7 bases separated the two germline ends. The CDR3 DNA is TGCAGTGCTAGGGCCGGGGAGACCCAGTACTTC. Translating gives CSARAGETQYF.

For this clone: One end of the junction does not line up with germline, which may come from a read error. The J gene is TRBJ2-7, the V gene TRBV5-6; D may match TRBD1 or TRBD2 (5 bases each). The CDR3 is made up of 13 amino acids. Germline V gene sequence: CDR1 SGHDT, CDR2 YYEEEE. CDR3 in amino acids: CASSWDGAYKQYF. The CDR3, as DNA: TGTGCCAGCAGCTGGGACGGTGCCTACAAGCAGTACTTC. Full variable domain (outside the CDR3, taken from reference TRBV5-6 and TRBJ2-7): DAGVTQSPTHLIKTRGQQVTLRCSPKSGHDTVSWYQQALGQGPQFIFQYYEEEERQRGNFPDRFSGHQFPNYSSELNVNALLLGDSALYLCASSWDGAYKQYFGPGTRLTVT.

The V gene is TRBV5-6, the J gene TRBJ2-1; D may match TRBD1 or TRBD2 (5 bases each). Trimming took off 4 bases at V and 8 bases at J, with 19 bases between the two ends. Germline V gene data show CDR1 as SGHDT and CDR2 as YYEEEE. The CDR3 runs 15 residues. The CDR3 reads CASSQTGTVLHEQFF. The CDR3 DNA sequence: TGTGCCAGCAGCCAGACCGGGACCGTCCTTCATGAGCAGTTCTTC.

V is TRBV4-2 and J is TRBJ1-1; TRBD1 is a possible D gene (6 bases). CDR1 and CDR2 (germline): LGHNA, YNFKEQ. This CDR3 comprises 12 residues. Trimming pared 8 bases from V and 11 bases from J, leaving 18 bases between. CDR3 sequence: CASRGGGRFAFF. In DNA form, the CDR3 reads TGTGCCAGCCGGGGGGGCGGACGGTTCGCTTTCTTT.

V gene TRBV12-5 combines with J gene TRBJ2-2, with D possibly being TRBD1 or TRBD2 (6 bases each). Germline CDR1 is LGHNT and CDR2 is FRNRAP. The CDR3 spans 16 residues. The ends were cut back, 1 base at V and 4 bases at J, with 13 bases in the middle. The CDR3 is CASGLDRGQGTGELFF. In DNA form, the CDR3 reads TGTGCTAGTGGTTTGGACCGGGGGCAGGGCACCGGGGAGCTGTTTTTT.

The rearrangement joins TRBV19 to TRBJ2-7; D might be TRBD2 (7 bases). The CDR3 has 16 residues. The germline V gene has CDR1 LNHDA and CDR2 SQIVND (reference sequence). V was shortened by 3 bases and J by 0 bases, with 15 bases between the two germline ends. For the CDR3, the DNA is TGTGCCAGTAGTATGAGGGGGGGGAGAGGCTCCTACGAGCAGTACTTC. Its protein product is CASSMRGGRGSYEQYF.

The chain carries TRBV7-2 and TRBJ2-7; D remains unclear. The CDR3 extends over 16 amino acids. V lost 2 bases, J lost 6 bases, and 20 bases lay in between. CDR1 SGHTA and CDR2 FQGNSA come from the germline V gene. The CDR3: CASSLRAVTGAPEQYF. CDR3 in DNA: TGTGCCAGCAGCTTAAGAGCTGTGACTGGTGCCCCCGAGCAGTACTTC.

Only one count was recorded for this clone. This chain joins TRBV5-1 and TRBJ1-2; the D is unclear. Trimming removed 3 bases at V and 7 bases at J, with 13 bases between. The germline V gene encodes CDR1 SGHRS and CDR2 YFSETQ. The CDR3 spans 13 residues. The CDR3 nucleotides read TGCGCCAGCAGCTCAGACCTCTCGGGTGGCTACACCTTC. Translating it yields CASSSDLSGGYTF.

This rearrangement joins TRBV5-1 to TRBJ2-3, with 9 bases fitting TRBD2. This CDR3 spans 15 amino acids. J gave up 5 bases and V 2 bases, and 6 bases lay outside the gene matches. Germline CDR1 reads SGHRS; CDR2 reads YFSETQ. The CDR3 loop is CASSFRGGAEDTQYF. Written as DNA, the CDR3 is TGCGCCAGCAGCTTTCGCGGGGGGGCTGAAGATACGCAGTATTTT. The variable domain in full, completed from reference TRBV5-1 and TRBJ2-3, reads KAGVTQTPRYLIKTRGQQVTLSCSPISGHRSVSWYQQTPGQGLQFLFEYFSETQRNKGNFPGRFSGRQFSNSRSEMNVSTLELGDSALYLCASSFRGGAEDTQYFGPGTRLTVL.

V and J are TRBV18 and TRBJ2-7, with D possibly TRBD1 on 5 matching bases. The ends were cut back, 3 bases at V and 2 bases at J, with 11 bases in the middle. This CDR3 is built from 14 residues. The germline gives CDR1 KGHSH, CDR2 LQKENI. This CDR3 is CASSPDRQTYEQYF. CDR3 DNA sequence: TGTGCCAGCTCACCCGACAGACAGACCTACGAGCAGTACTTC.

This chain uses TRBV7-8 with TRBJ2-7; D not resolved. The CDR3 extends over 12 amino acids. Deletions cut 2 bases from V and 4 bases from J, with 6 bases between. Per germline, CDR1 SGHVS and CDR2 FQNEAQ. The CDR3 bases are TGTGCCAGCAGCTTATGGAGTTACGAGCAGTACTTC. It is translated as CASSLWSYEQYF.

The rearrangement uses TRBV5-4 and TRBJ2-3; D uncertain. The CDR3 is made up of 14 amino acids. V was trimmed by 2 bases and J by 0 bases, leaving 7 bases between them. In germline, CDR1 is SGHNT, CDR2 YYREEE (reference sequence). The CDR3 here is CASSFDPSTDTQYF. Here the CDR3 DNA reads TGTGCCAGCAGCTTTGACCCTAGCACAGATACGCAGTATTTT.